The 12 T cell receptor beta chains in this list originate from one sample, sequenced in a study of T-cell memory formation after mild COVID-19. TCRdb called the 5' RACE reads again in MiXCR, with one record for every CDR3 protein. The sample contains 150,000 to 200,000 distinct CDR3 sequences, 30% to 35% of which appear only once. Source material: PBMCs or a T cell subset sorted from them (not recorded which). The receptor source for this set is an adult woman who had mild COVID-19 (a few samples of this study predate the infection). Cell type and time point are not known.

The table lists this clonotype with a few counts. The V gene is TRBV7-8, the J gene TRBJ2-5; D assignment may be TRBD1 or TRBD2 (5 bases each). V shed 5 bases and J shed 5 bases, with 18 bases lying between them. The length of the CDR3 is 15 residues. The germline CDR1 and CDR2 sequences are SGHVS and FQNEAQ. The CDR3 sequence: CASSPSGRTRETQYF. CDR3 DNA: TGTGCCAGCAGCCCCTCGGGGCGAACGCGGGAGACCCAGTACTTC.

The chain recombines TRBV6-1 with TRBJ2-4, with D perhaps matching TRBD1 or TRBD2 (5 bases each). CDR3 length: 16 residues. Germline CDR1 is MNHNS and CDR2 is SASEGT. V shed 0 bases and J shed 7 bases, with 16 bases lying between them. This CDR3 reads CASSEATIAGANIQYF. The CDR3 nucleotides are TGTGCCAGCAGTGAAGCCACCATCGCCGGGGCCAACATTCAGTACTTC.

In this sample, this clonotype turned up once. This chain joins TRBV20-1 and TRBJ1-2; D is uncertain. The CDR3 extends over 16 amino acids. The germline gives CDR1 DFQATT, CDR2 SNEGSKA (reference sequence). Trimming removed 5 bases at V and 3 bases at J, with 22 bases between. CDR3 sequence reads: CSALPPARPVDYGYTF. The DNA of the CDR3 is TGCAGTGCTCTTCCCCCTGCGAGACCTGTGGACTATGGCTACACCTTC.

The chain uses TRBV20-1 and TRBJ2-2; D is perhaps TRBD2 (7 bases). The germline gives CDR1 DFQATT, CDR2 SNEGSKA (reference sequence). The CDR3 loop spans 18 amino acids. Trimming took off 5 bases at V and 1 base at J, with 23 bases between the two ends. CDR3 nucleotides: TGCAGTGCTGGGGGCGACTGGGGGGGCGAGGGGAACACCGGGGAGCTGTTTTTT. Translated, it gives CSAGGDWGGEGNTGELFF.

The chain uses TRBV6-5 and TRBJ1-1; no clear D. Germline CDR1 reads MNHEY; CDR2 reads SVGAGI. There are 13 residues in the CDR3. Trimming cost V 5 bases and J 6 bases, with 13 bases left between them. The CDR3 DNA is TGTGCCAGCAGTCCTCGGGTTTTCGCTGAAGCTTTCTTT. Its protein is CASSPRVFAEAFF.

V and J are TRBV5-5 and TRBJ2-5, with D possibly TRBD1 on 6 matching bases. The germline V gene has CDR1 SGHKS and CDR2 YYEKEE (reference sequence). The CDR3 loop spans 15 amino acids. V shed 4 bases and J shed 5 bases, with 18 bases lying between them. The CDR3 nucleotides are TGTGCCAGCAGCCATCCTAGTACAGGGCGCGAGACCCAGTACTTC. Translation gives CASSHPSTGRETQYF.

This clonotype was found many times. The rearrangement links TRBV20-1 to TRBJ2-7; possibly TRBD1 or TRBD2 for D (6 bases each). Per the germline V gene, CDR1 is DFQATT and CDR2 is SNEGSKA (reference sequence). Deletions cut 6 bases from V and 1 base from J, with 19 bases between. CDR3 length: 15 residues. The CDR3 nucleotides read TGCAGTGCCCCTCTGACAGGAGGGGGATCCTACGAGCAGTACTTC. As protein: CSAPLTGGGSYEQYF.

Ten or more counts support this clonotype. The rearrangement uses TRBV29-1 and TRBJ2-3; the D gene is possibly TRBD1 (6 bases). Germline V gives CDR1 SQVTM, CDR2 ANQGSEA. V lost 5 bases to trimming and J lost 0 bases, with 15 bases between them. This CDR3 comprises 15 residues. The CDR3 bases are TGCAGCGTTACTCCGCAGGGGAAGAGCACAGATACGCAGTATTTT. Translating it yields CSVTPQGKSTDTQYF.

This clonotype has ten or more counts. The rearrangement joins TRBV6-2 or TRBV6-3 to TRBJ2-2; 14 bases fit TRBD2. CDR3 size: 19 residues. With 0 bases clipped from V and 5 bases from J, the junction kept 8 bases outside the gene matches. Germline V lookup: CDR1 MNHEY, CDR2 SVGEGT. CDR3 DNA sequence: TGTGCCAGCAGTTACTCCAGACTAGCGGGGGGGCTCAAGACCGGGGAGCTGTTTTTT. Its translation: CASSYSRLAGGLKTGELFF.

The chain is built from TRBV7-2 and TRBJ2-4; D is uncertain. The V end lost 5 bases, the J end lost 4 bases, and 12 bases lay between the germline ends. Germline loops: CDR1 SGHTA, CDR2 FQGNSA. There are 14 residues in the CDR3. CDR3 protein: CASSPDVGKNIQYF. The DNA of the CDR3 is TGTGCCAGCAGCCCGGACGTGGGGAAAAACATTCAGTACTTC.

The chain employs TRBV18 and TRBJ1-1, with TRBD1 matching over 9 bases. Looked up from germline, CDR1 is KGHSH and CDR2 is LQKENI. V shed 3 bases and J 5 bases; nucleotides not matched to a gene: 10. This CDR3 comprises 16 residues. The CDR3 protein is CASSPKTGGVGTEAFF. In DNA, the CDR3 is TGTGCCAGCTCACCGAAGACAGGGGGAGTGGGGACTGAAGCTTTCTTT.

This clonotype has only a few counts. In nucleotides, the CDR3 is TGTGCCACCATCTCAGACAAGTACAATGAGCAGTTCTTC. The encoded protein is CATISDKYNEQFF. V usage is TRBV24-1 and J usage is TRBJ2-1; D is ambiguous. The CDR3 sequence is 13 residues long. V lost 8 bases to trimming and J lost 4 bases, with 11 bases between them. Germline V CDR1 and CDR2: KGHDR, SFDVKD.